The sequence of this T cell receptor beta chain was determined in a study of immune evolution from preneoplasia to lung adenocarcinoma (dated by TCRdb to the early 2020s). Some background on the complete study: HLA loss of heterozygosity was found in 6.5% to 8% of AIS, under 16% of MIA and under 40% of ADC lesions, and in no AAH lesions. The study used immune gene expression, TCR sequencing and multiplex immunofluorescence to profile the immune contexture of lung adenocarcinoma precursors and invasive adenocarcinoma. Resected precursor lesions (AAH, AIS, MIA) and invasive adenocarcinomas were compared with paired morphologically normal lung tissue. Sample size was determined by specimen availability and not by a prior power calculation. Whole exome sequencing and methylation data from the same cohort of nodules were integrated with the immune data. The overall cohort comprised 45 to 55 patients with pulmonary nodules who underwent surgical resection. TCR sequencing data were obtained from 51 patients. It was reported in the study that over a hundred samples were used for TCR sequencing. POLYSOLVER was used to infer class I HLA alleles from exome data, and LOHHLA was used to detect allele-specific HLA loss.

As to this clone: No cognate antigen has been identified for it. There are no base qualities to consult, and no much larger clone falls within one base.

The patients had resection in Japan or China between about 2014 and 2018. Histologic diagnosis of each case was confirmed independently by two lung cancer pathologists on H&E slides. To enrich premalignant or tumor cells for nucleic acid extraction, macro-dissection was performed after pathologic assessment. The AllPrep DNA/RNA FFPE Kit was used to isolate DNA from FFPE tissue. TCR beta CDR3 regions were sequenced from DNA using the immunoSEQ hsTCRbeta Kit. Turning to the authors' computational methods: TCR sequencing data were analysed with the ImmunoSEQ Analyzer. T cell clonality was defined as 1 minus Pielou's evenness computed on productive rearrangements. The inverse Simpson index, applied to productive templates, was used to measure T cell diversity. T cell density was TCR beta template counts normalized to usable DNA, estimated by amplifying and sequencing housekeeping genes. Two-sided Kruskal-Wallis tests were used to compare TCR metrics between histologic stages. Held by TCRdb, this immuneACCESS table contains in-frame sequences only and omits some clones. Under half of the omission traces to an unresolved V gene where checked; the cause of the rest is unknown. Clone size and V and J calls were adopted from that table, with D and trimming inferred from the DNA. Counted in this sample were 5,000 to 7,000 clones; roughly 86% of them appeared once. Of the sample, 3% to 3.5% falls within the top ten clones.

Germline trimming: 3 bases from V, 8 bases from J; junction bases outside gene matches: 9. From its cysteine to its phenylalanine, the CDR3 spans 14 amino acids. Only the CDR3 DNA is retained, 42 bases long and in frame from the first base. From the germline V gene (reference sequence), CDR1 is LNHDA and CDR2 is SQIVND. Overall study outcomes, separate from this receptor: Normal lung had the highest top T cell clone frequencies, and these frequencies appeared to fall progressively from AAH through AIS, MIA and invasive adenocarcinoma. Clonality was highest in normal lung, while later-stage lesions appeared to show lower clonality but higher T cell density and diversity. The findings reflected association rather than direct causation, and larger cohorts with long-term follow-up and longitudinal biopsies were considered necessary. Compared with EGFR-mutant or double wild-type lesions, KRAS-mutant nodules had the highest T cell clonality. Because every patient came from Japan and China, how well the results apply to Western populations was uncertain.

The sequence derives from a person over 45 with lung adenocarcinoma. The chain uses TRBV19 and TRBJ1-2; TRBD1 fits 7 bases in the junction. Sequencing was performed on FFPE invasive lung adenocarcinoma tissue. The cell subset or site label here, explained by the study, means: frankly invasive lung adenocarcinoma (ADC). The nucleotides read TGTGCCAGTAGTATCAGCCTGGCAGGGGGGGGCTACACCTTC. This sequence encodes CASSISLAGGGYTF.